This TCR beta chain is from a study of blood T cell repertoires in COVID-19. Across the whole study: Donors in the United States, Italy and Spain gave samples during acute or convalescent COVID-19. Nucleic acid was either cDNA or gDNA, and it came from T cells, B-cell-depleted T cells, or PBMCs.

Assay: immunoSEQ multiplex PCR; the TCRdb copy retains only in-frame clones and omits some. This sample has 100,000 to 150,000 clones; roughly 84% occur once, and the top ten carry over 1%. The germline V gene has CDR1 SGHTA and CDR2 FQGNSA. The CDR3 has 15 amino acids. V shed 5 bases, J shed 6 bases, and the junction held 11 bases outside the gene matches. This receptor was taken from an elderly woman with acute or convalescent COVID-19. The sequencing sample was made of peripheral blood. J is TRBJ1-2 and V is TRBV7-2, with 8 bases identical to TRBD1. The CDR3 region is CASSTLGQAPHGYTF. The CDR3 nucleotides read TGTGCCAGCAGCACCCTGGGACAGGCCCCGCATGGCTACACCTTC.